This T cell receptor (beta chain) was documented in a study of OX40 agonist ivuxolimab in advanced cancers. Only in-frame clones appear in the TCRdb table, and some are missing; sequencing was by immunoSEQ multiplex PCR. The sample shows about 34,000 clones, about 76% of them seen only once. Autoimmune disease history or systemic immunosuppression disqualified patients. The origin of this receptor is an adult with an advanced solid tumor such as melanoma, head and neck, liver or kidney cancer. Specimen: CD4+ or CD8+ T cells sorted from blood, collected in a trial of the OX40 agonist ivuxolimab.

DNA of the CDR3: TGTGCCAGTAAGGAGGGGCAGGGAGTCGAAAAACTGTTTTTT. Residues: CASKEGQGVEKLFF. The chain combines TRBV19 with TRBJ1-4; a possible D gene is TRBD1 (5 bases). V was shortened by 7 bases and J by 8 bases, with 17 bases between the two germline ends. Per the germline V gene, CDR1 is LNHDA and CDR2 is SQIVND (reference sequence). This CDR3 has 14 residues.